Shown below are 12 T cell receptor beta chains from a single sample sequenced in a study of blood T cell repertoires in COVID-19. The table came from immunoSEQ multiplex PCR; TCRdb's copy has only in-frame clones and leaves some out. The data contain 150,000 to 200,000 clones, 76% of them singletons. Sequencing was done on a sample of PBMCs or T cells enriched from blood (not recorded which). The receptors here all came from a woman aged 45-65 years with acute COVID-19.

The V call is TRBV7-8, the J call TRBJ1-3, with unresolved D. The CDR3 consists of 15 residues. Germline-derived CDR1 and CDR2 are SGHVS and FQNEAQ. Trimming left V 1 base short and J 4 bases short, with 11 bases between. Here the CDR3 DNA reads TGTGCCAGCAGCTTAGTGTCAGCGGCGGGAAACACCATATATTTT. It translates to CASSLVSAAGNTIYF.

This clone was seen a single time. This chain links TRBV3-1 (or the pseudogene TRBV3-2) with TRBJ1-5, with a weak D call TRBD1 (6 bases). V shed 3 bases and J shed 4 bases, with 10 bases lying between them. Germline assignment: CDR1 LGHDT and CDR2 YNNKEL (reference sequence). The CDR3 totals 14 residues. The CDR3 DNA reads TGTGCCAGCAGCCAGGGGGCTGGGAATCAGCCCCAGCATTTT. Translation: CASSQGAGNQPQHF.

The chain couples TRBV28 to TRBJ1-2; TRBD1 aligns across 7 bases. This CDR3 comprises 14 residues. The germline V gene encodes CDR1 MDHEN and CDR2 SYDVKM. The V gene end was trimmed by 4 bases and the J gene end by 3 bases; junction bases not matched to a gene: 5. The CDR3, as DNA: TGTGCCAGCAGTTCGCAACAGGGGCACTATGGCTACACCTTC. Its translation: CASSSQQGHYGYTF.

Note on this clone: A much larger clone is a single base away; this may be a read error. Within the sample, other DNA sequences also encode this same CDR3. CDR3: CASSPPYGYGYTF. In nucleotides, the CDR3 is TGTGCCAGTAGCCCTCCCTATGGCTATGGCTACACCTTC. J is TRBJ1-2 and V is TRBV7-9; D is undetermined. Germline CDR1 reads SEHNR; CDR2 reads FQNEAQ (reference sequence). V lost 9 bases to trimming and J lost 4 bases, with 15 bases between them. This CDR3 comprises 13 residues.

The V and J genes are TRBV27 and TRBJ2-2, with D perhaps matching TRBD2 (7 bases). V was trimmed by 6 bases and J by 4 bases, leaving 15 bases between them. The length of the CDR3 is 15 residues. Germline CDR1 reads MNHEY; CDR2 reads SMNVEV (reference sequence). CDR3 residues: CASRKGGGGTGELFF. The CDR3 DNA is TGTGCCAGCAGAAAAGGGGGAGGGGGCACCGGGGAGCTGTTTTTT.

The chain links TRBV27 to TRBJ2-7; TRBD2 aligns across 7 bases. CDR3 length equals 14 residues. The V segment lost 9 bases and the J segment 0 bases; nucleotides outside the gene matches: 8. The V gene's germline CDR1 is MNHEY and CDR2 SMNVEV (reference sequence). CDR3 residues: CASKPAGPSYEQYV. The CDR3 nucleotides read TGTGCCAGTAAGCCAGCGGGGCCCTCCTACGAGCAGTACGTC.

The chain combines TRBV7-9 with TRBJ1-5; tentatively, D is TRBD1 (5 bases). CDR1 is SEHNR, CDR2 FQNEAQ, per germline (reference sequence). CDR3 length: 13 amino acids. Trimming left V 1 base short and J 4 bases short, with 5 bases between. The CDR3 DNA sequence: TGTGCCAGCAGCTTAGGACAGAATCAGCCCCAGCATTTT. Translated: CASSLGQNQPQHF.

The genes are TRBV28 and TRBJ1-1; D unclear. V was clipped by 1 base and J by 6 bases, with 12 bases between them. The CDR3 totals 14 residues. The germline CDR1 and CDR2 sequences are MDHEN and SYDVKM. The chain's CDR3 is CASSLLVGGAEAFF. DNA for the CDR3: TGTGCCAGCAGTTTATTAGTTGGAGGCGCTGAAGCTTTCTTT.

This chain uses TRBV4-1 with TRBJ1-6; TRBD1 agrees at 7 bases. This CDR3 has 17 amino acids. The germline V gene encodes CDR1 MGHRA and CDR2 YSYEKL. The trim removed 0 bases at V and 5 bases at J, leaving 7 bases unmatched. DNA of the CDR3: TGCGCCAGCAGCCAAGATAGCCCAGGGGGAAATAATTCACCCCTCCACTTT. It translates to CASSQDSPGGNNSPLHF.

A note on this clone: A read error may account for a junction end that differs from germline. The genes are TRBV24-1 and TRBJ2-1; D may be TRBD2 (6 bases). The germline V gene has CDR1 KGHDR and CDR2 SFDVKD. The CDR3 totals 16 residues. CDR3 in amino acids: CATSDPGESSYNGQFF. CDR3 DNA sequence: TGTGCCACCAGTGACCCGGGGGAGAGCTCCTACAATGGGCAGTTCTTC.

This chain connects TRBV6-5 to TRBJ2-7; the D gene is possibly TRBD2 (5 bases). Germline V gene sequence: CDR1 MNHEY, CDR2 SVGAGI. Trimming took off 0 bases at V and 7 bases at J, with 10 bases between the two ends. There are 13 residues in the CDR3. The CDR3 DNA sequence: TGTGCCAGCAGTTACTCTCGGGAAGGGGAGCAGTACGTC. Its translation: CASSYSREGEQYV.

There are a few counts of this clone. Other DNA sequences in the sample encode the same CDR3. CDR3 coding DNA: TGTGCCAGCAGTTCGACAGTCTATGGCTACACCTTC. This sequence encodes CASSSTVYGYTF. V and J are TRBV28 and TRBJ1-2, with a tentative D call TRBD1 (5 bases). Trimming shortened V by 4 bases and J by 4 bases, and 7 bases separated the two germline ends. Germline assignment: CDR1 MDHEN and CDR2 SYDVKM. The CDR3 length is 12 residues.